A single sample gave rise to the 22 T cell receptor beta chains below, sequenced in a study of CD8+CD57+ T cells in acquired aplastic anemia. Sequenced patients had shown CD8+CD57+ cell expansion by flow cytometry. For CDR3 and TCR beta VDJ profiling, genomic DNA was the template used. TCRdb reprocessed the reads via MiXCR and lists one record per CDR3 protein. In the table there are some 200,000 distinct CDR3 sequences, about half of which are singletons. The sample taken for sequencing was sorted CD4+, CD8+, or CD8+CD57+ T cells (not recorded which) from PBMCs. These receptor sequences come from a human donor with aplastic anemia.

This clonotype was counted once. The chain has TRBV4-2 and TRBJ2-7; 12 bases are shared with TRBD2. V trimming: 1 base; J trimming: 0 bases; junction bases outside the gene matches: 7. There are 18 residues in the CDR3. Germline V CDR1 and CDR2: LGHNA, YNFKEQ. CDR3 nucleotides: TGTGCCAGCAGCCAAGGGCTAGCGGGGGGGCTTACCTCCTACGAGCAGTACTTC. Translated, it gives CASSQGLAGGLTSYEQYF.

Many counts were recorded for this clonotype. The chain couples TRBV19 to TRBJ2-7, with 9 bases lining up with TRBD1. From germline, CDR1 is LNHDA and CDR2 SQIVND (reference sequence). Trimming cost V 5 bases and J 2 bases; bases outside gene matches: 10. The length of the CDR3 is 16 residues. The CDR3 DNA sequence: TGTGCCAGTAGTGTTCGTACAGGGGGCGAGGCCTACGAGCAGTACTTC. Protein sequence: CASSVRTGGEAYEQYF.

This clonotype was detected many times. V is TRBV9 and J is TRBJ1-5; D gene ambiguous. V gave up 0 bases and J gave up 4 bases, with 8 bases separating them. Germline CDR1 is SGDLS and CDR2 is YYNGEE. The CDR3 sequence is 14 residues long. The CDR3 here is CASSVGSSNQPQHF. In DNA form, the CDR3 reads TGTGCCAGCAGCGTAGGGTCTTCTAATCAGCCCCAGCATTTT.

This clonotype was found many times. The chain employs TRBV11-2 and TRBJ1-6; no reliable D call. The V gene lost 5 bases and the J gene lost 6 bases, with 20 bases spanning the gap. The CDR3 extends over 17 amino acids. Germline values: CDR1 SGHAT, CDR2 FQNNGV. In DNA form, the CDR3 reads TGTGCCAGCAGCCCACACCGGGATCACGGCTTTAATTCACCCCTCCACTTT. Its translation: CASSPHRDHGFNSPLHF.

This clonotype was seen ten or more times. The CDR3 nucleotides read TGTGCCAGCAGTTACTCGTCTATTGGAAACACCATATATTTT. Translating it yields CASSYSSIGNTIYF. The V gene is TRBV6-5, the J gene TRBJ1-3; D uncertain. Germline values: CDR1 MNHEY, CDR2 SVGAGI. V was clipped by 0 bases and J by 3 bases, with 6 bases between them. The CDR3 contains 14 residues.

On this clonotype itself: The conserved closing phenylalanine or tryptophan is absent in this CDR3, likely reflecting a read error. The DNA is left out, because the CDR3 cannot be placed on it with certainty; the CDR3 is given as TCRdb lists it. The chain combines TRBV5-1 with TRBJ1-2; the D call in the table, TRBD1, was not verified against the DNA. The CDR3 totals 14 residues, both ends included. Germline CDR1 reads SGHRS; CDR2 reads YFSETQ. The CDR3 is CASSSFPIQDWTVL.

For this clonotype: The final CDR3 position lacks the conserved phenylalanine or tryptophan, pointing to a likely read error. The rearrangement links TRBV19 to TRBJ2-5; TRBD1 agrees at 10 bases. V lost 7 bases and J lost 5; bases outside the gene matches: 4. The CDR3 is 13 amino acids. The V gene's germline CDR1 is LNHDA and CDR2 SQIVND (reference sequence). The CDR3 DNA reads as TGTGCCAGTAACAAGGGACAGGGGGAGACCCAGTACCTC. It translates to CASNKGQGETQYL.

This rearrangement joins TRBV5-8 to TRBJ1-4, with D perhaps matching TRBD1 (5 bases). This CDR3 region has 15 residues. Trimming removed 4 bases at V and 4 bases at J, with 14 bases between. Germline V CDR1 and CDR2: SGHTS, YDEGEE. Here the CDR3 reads CASSPGGGRNEKLFF. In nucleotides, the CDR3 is TGTGCCAGCAGCCCGGGTGGGGGTCGTAATGAAAAACTGTTTTTT.

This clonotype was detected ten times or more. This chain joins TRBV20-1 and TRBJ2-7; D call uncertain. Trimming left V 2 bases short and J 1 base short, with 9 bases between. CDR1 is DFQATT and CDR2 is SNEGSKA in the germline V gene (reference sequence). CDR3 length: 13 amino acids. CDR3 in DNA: TGCAGTGCTAGATCGCAGCTATCCTACGAGCAGTACTTC. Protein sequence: CSARSQLSYEQYF.

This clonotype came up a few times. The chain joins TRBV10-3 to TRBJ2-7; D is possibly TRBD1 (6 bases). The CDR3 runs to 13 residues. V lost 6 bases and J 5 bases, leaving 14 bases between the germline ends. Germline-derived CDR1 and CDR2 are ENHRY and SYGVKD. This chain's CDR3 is CAISQQGFHEQYF. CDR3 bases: TGTGCCATCAGCCAACAGGGCTTCCACGAGCAGTACTTC.

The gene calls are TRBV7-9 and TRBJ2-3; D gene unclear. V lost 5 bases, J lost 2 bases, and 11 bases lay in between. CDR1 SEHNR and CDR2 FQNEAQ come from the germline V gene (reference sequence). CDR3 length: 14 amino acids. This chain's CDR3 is CASSLTPLTDTQYF. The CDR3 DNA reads TGTGCCAGCAGCCTGACCCCTCTCACAGATACGCAGTATTTT.

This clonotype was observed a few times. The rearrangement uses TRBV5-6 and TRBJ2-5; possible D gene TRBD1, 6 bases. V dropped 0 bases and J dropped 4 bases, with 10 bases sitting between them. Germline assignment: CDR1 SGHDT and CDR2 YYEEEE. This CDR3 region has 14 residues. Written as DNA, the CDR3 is TGTGCCAGCAGCTTGGCTGTCAGGGGAGAGACCCAGTACTTC. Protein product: CASSLAVRGETQYF.

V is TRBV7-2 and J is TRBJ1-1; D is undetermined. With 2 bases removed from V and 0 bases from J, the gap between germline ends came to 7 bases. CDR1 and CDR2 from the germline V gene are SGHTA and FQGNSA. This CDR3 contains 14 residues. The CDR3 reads CASSLLGMNTEAFF. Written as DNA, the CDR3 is TGTGCCAGCAGCTTATTGGGCATGAACACTGAAGCTTTCTTT. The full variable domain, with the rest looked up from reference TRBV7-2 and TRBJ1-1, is GAGVSQSPSNKVTEKGKDVELRCDPISGHTALYWYRQSLGQGLEFLIYFQGNSAPDKSGLPSDRFSAERTGGSVSTLTIQRTQQEDSAVYLCASSLLGMNTEAFFGQGTRLTVV.

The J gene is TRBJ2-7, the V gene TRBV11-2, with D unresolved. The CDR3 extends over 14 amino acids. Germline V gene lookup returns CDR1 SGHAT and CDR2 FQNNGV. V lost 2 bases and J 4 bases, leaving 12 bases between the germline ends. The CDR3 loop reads CASSLIFPHYEQYF. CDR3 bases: TGTGCCAGCAGCTTAATTTTCCCTCATTACGAGCAGTACTTC.

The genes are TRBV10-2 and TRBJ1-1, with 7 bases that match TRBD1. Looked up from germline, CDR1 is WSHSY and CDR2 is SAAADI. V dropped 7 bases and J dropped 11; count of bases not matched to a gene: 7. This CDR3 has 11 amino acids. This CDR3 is CASTRQGFAFF. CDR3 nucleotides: TGCGCCAGCACTCGACAGGGTTTTGCTTTCTTT.

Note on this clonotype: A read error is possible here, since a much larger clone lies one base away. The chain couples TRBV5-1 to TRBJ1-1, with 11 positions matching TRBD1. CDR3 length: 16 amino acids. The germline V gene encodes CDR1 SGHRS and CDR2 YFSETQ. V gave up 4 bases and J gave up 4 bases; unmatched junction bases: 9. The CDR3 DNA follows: TGCGCCAGCAGCCCGGGGACAGGGGGTTGGGGCACTGAAGCTTTCTTT. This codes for CASSPGTGGWGTEAFF.

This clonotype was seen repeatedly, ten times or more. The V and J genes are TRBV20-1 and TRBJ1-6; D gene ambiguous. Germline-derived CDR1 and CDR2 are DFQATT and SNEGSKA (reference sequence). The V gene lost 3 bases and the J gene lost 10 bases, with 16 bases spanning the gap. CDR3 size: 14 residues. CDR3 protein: CSARLDYSNSPLHF. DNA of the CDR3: TGCAGTGCTAGGCTAGACTACTCCAACTCACCCCTCCACTTT.

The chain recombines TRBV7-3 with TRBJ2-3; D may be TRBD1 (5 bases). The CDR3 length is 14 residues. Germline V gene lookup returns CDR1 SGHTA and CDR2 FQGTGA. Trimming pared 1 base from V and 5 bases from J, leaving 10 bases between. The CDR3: CASSLKGPQDTQYF. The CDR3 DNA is TGTGCCAGCAGCTTAAAGGGGCCCCAAGATACGCAGTATTTT.

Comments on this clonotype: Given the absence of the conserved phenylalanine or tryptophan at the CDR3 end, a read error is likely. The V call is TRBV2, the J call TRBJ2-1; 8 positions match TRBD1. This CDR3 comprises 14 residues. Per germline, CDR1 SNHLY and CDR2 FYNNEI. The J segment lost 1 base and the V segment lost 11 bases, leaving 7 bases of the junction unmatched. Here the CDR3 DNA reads TGTGCCTCGCAGACAGGGGAGTCCTACAATGAGCAGTTCTCC. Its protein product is CASQTGESYNEQFS.

Written as DNA, the CDR3 is TGCGCCAGCAGTGATCCGACTAGCGGTAATTCCTACGAGCAGTACTTC. This translates into CASSDPTSGNSYEQYF. The chain joins TRBV10-1 to TRBJ2-7; the match to TRBD2 covers 9 bases. The CDR3 runs to 16 residues. CDR1 and CDR2 from the germline V gene are WNHNN and SYGVQD (reference sequence). J was trimmed by 1 base and V by 3 bases; bases with no gene match: 7.

The CDR3 protein is CAIFRSSGGETQYF. DNA for the CDR3: TGTGCCATTTTTCGGAGTAGCGGGGGAGAGACCCAGTACTTC. V usage is TRBV10-3 and J usage is TRBJ2-5; TRBD2 matches 9 bases. This CDR3 spans 14 amino acids. V dropped 9 bases and J dropped 4; count of bases not matched to a gene: 9. Germline assignment: CDR1 ENHRY and CDR2 SYGVKD.

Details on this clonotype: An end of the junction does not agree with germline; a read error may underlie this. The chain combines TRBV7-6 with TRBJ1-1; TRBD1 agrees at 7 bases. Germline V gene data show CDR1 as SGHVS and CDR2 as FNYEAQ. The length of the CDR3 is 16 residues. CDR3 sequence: CASSLRQGLMNTEAFF. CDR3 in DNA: TGTGCCAGCAGCCTACGACAGGGACTTATGAACACGGAAGCTTTCTTT.